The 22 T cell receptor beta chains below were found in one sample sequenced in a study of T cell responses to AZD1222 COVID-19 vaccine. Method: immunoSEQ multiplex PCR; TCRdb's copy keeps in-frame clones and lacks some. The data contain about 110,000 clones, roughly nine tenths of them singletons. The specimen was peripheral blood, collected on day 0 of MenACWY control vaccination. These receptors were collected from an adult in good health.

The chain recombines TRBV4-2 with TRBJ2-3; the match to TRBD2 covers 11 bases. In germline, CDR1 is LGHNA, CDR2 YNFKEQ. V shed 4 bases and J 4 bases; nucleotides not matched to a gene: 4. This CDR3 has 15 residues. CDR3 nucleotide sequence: TGTGCCAGCAGCCTTAGCGGGGGGGGTCCAGATACGCAGTATTTT. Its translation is CASSLSGGGPDTQYF.

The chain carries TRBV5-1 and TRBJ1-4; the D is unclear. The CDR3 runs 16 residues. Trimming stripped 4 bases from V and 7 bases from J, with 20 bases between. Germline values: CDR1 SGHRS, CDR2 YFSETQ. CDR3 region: CASSTDIGPKGEKLFF. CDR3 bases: TGCGCCAGCAGCACCGACATTGGGCCGAAAGGTGAAAAACTGTTTTTT.

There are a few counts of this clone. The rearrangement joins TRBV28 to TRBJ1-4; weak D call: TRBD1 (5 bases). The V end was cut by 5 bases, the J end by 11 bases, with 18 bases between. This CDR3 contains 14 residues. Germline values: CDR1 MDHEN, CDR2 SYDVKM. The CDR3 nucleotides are TGTGCCAGCAGTCCTACGGGGAGGAGGGGTAAACTGTTTTTT. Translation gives CASSPTGRRGKLFF.

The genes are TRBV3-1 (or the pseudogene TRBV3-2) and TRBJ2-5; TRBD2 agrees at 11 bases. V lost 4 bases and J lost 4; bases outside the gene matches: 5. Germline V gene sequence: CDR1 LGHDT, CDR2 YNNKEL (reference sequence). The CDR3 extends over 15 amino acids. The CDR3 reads CASSPLAGGVETQYF. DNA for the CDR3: TGTGCCAGCAGCCCCTTAGCGGGAGGGGTAGAGACCCAGTACTTC.

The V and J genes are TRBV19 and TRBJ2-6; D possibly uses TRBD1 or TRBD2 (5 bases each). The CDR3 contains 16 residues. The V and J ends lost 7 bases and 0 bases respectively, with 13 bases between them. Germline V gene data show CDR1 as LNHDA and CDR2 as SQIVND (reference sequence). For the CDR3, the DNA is TGTGCCAGTACCCCTGAGGGGATCTCTGGGGCCAACGTCCTGACTTTC. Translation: CASTPEGISGANVLTF. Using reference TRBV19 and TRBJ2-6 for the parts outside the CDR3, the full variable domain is DGGITQSPKYLFRKEGQNVTLSCEQNLNHDAMYWYRQDPGQGLRLIYYSQIVNDFQKGDIAEGYSVSREKKESFPLTVTSAQKNPTAFYLCASTPEGISGANVLTFGAGSRLTVL.

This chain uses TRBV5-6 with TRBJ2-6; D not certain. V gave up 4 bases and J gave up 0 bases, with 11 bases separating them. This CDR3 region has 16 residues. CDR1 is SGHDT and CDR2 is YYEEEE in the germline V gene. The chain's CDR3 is CASSKGPSSGANVLTF. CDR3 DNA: TGTGCCAGCAGCAAAGGACCGAGCTCTGGGGCCAACGTCCTGACTTTC.

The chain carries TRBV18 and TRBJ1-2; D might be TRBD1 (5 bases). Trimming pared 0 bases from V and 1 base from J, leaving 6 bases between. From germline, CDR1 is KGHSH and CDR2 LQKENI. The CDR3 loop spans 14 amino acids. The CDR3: CASSPPRGNYGYTF. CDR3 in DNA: TGTGCCAGCTCACCACCAAGGGGTAACTATGGCTACACCTTC.

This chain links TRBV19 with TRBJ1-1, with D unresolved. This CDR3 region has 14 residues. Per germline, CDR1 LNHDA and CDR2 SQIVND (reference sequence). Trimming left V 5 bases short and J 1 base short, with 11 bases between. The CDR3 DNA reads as TGTGCCAGTAGTCCCAAAACGTGGAACACTGAAGCTTTCTTT. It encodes CASSPKTWNTEAFF.

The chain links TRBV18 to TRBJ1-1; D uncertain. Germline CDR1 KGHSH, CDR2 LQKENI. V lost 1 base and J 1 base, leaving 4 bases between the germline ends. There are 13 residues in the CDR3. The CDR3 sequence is CASSPRPNTEAFF. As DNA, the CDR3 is TGTGCCAGCTCACCACGACCGAACACTGAAGCTTTCTTT.

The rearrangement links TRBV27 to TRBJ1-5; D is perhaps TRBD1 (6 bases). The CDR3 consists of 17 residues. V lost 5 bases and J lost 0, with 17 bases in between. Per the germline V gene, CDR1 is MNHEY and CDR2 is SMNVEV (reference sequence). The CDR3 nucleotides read TGTGCCAGCAGTGCCGGGGGGACACCGTATAGCAATCAGCCCCAGCATTTT. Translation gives CASSAGGTPYSNQPQHF.

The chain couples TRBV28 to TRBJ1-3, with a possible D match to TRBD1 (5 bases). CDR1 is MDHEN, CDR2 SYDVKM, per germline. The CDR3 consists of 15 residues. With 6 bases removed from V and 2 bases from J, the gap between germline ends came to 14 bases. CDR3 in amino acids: CASRTGTGTGNTIYF. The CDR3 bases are TGTGCCAGCAGAACTGGGACGGGTACTGGAAACACCATATATTTT.

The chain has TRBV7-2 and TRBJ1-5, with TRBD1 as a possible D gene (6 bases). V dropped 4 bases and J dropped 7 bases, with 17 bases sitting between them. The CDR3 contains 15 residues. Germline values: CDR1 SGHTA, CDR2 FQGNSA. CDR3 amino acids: CASSSQTGIGQPQHF. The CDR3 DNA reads TGTGCCAGCAGCTCCCAAACAGGGATAGGGCAGCCCCAGCATTTT.

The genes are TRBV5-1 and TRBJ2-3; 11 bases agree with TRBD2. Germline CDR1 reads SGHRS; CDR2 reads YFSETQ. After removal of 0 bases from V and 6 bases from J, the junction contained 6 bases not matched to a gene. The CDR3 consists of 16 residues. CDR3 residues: CASSLDFSGGDDTQYF. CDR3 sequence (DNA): TGCGCCAGCAGCTTGGACTTTAGCGGGGGGGATGATACGCAGTATTTT.

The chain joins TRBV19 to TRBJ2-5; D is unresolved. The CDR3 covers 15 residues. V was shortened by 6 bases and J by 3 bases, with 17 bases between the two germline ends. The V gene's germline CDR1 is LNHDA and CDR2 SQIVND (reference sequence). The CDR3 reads CASSLNHGPEETQYF. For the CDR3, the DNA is TGTGCCAGTAGCTTGAATCACGGACCTGAAGAGACCCAGTACTTC.

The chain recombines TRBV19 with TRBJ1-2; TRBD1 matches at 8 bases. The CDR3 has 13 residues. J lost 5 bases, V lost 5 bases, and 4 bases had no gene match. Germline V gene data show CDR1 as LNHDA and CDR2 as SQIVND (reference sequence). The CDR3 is CASSRGQDYGYTF. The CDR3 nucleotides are TGTGCCAGTAGTCGGGGACAGGATTATGGCTACACCTTC.

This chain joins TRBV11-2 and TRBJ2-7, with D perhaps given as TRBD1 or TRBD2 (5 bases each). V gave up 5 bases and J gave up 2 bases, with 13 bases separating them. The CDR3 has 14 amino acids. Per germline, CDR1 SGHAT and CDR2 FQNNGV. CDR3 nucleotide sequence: TGTGCCAGCAGCGAGTCGGGACCACCCTACGAGCAGTACTTC. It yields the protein CASSESGPPYEQYF.

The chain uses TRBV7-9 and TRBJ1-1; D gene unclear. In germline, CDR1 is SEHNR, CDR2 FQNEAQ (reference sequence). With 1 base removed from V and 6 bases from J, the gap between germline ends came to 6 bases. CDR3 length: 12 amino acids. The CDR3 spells CASSLVSSEAFF. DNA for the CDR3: TGTGCCAGCAGCTTAGTTTCATCTGAAGCTTTCTTT.

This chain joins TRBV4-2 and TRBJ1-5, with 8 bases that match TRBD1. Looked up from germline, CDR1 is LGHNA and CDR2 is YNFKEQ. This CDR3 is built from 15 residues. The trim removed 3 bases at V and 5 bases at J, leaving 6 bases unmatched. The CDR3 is CASSQRTGSDQPQHF. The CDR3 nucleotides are TGTGCCAGCAGCCAGAGGACAGGGAGCGATCAGCCCCAGCATTTT.

The DNA of the CDR3 is TGTGCCACCTCCCAAGGGAACTATGGCTACACCTTC. It yields the protein CATSQGNYGYTF. The chain uses TRBV15 and TRBJ1-2; D is ambiguous. CDR3 size: 12 residues. V was pared by 8 bases and J by 2 bases, with 9 bases between. Per germline, CDR1 LNHNV and CDR2 YYDKDF (reference sequence).

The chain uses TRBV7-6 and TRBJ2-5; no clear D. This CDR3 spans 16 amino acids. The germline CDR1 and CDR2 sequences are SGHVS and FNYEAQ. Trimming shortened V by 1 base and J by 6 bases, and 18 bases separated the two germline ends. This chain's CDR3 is CASSLVSFGQPKTQYF. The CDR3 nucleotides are TGTGCCAGCAGCTTAGTGTCTTTCGGCCAGCCCAAGACCCAGTACTTC.

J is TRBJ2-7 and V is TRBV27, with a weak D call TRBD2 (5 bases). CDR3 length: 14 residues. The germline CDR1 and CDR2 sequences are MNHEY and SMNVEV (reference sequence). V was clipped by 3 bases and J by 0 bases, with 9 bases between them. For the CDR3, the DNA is TGTGCCAGCAGTTTTGCGGGTGTCTCCTACGAGCAGTACTTC. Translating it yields CASSFAGVSYEQYF.

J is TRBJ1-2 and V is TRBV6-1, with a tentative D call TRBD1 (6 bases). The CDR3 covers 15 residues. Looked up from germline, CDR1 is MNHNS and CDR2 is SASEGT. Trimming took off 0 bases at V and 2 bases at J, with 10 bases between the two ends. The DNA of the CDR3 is TGTGCCAGCAGTGAAGCGCGGGGGCAGAACTATGGCTACACCTTC. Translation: CASSEARGQNYGYTF.